These T cell receptor beta chains were read from a single sample in a study of regulatory T cells in long-lasting Graves disease. Using its own MiXCR run on the multiplex PCR reads, TCRdb lists one record per CDR3 protein. The table shows 310,000 or so distinct CDR3 sequences, with more than 20% occurring only once. The material was peripheral blood mononuclear cells (PBMCs), obtained when the disease was refractory, from a patient treated with antithyroid drugs. All receptors come from a female donor with Graves disease. CDR3s include the opening cysteine and the closing phenylalanine or tryptophan. The D gene is left open where the match is weak. Clone sizes are given selectively: once, few, many, or a class where the clone is expanded.

CDR3: CASSPGQGMGYTF
DNA: TGTGCCAGCAGCCCCGGACAGGGAATGGGCTACACCTTC
J: TRBJ1-2
V: TRBV11-1
size: many
D: TRBD1

CDR3: CASSRKRGGDTEAFF
DNA: TGTGCCAGCAGCCGTAAGAGAGGGGGGGACACTGAAGCTTTCTTT
J: TRBJ1-1
V: TRBV11-2
size: many
D: .

CDR3: CASSLREGSYEQYF
DNA: TGTGCCAGCAGCTTGCGGGAGGGATCATACGAGCAGTACTTC
J: TRBJ2-7
V: TRBV5-5
size: many
D: TRBD2

CDR3: CASSYLQGNYGYTF
DNA: TGTGCCAGCAGCTACCTACAGGGTAACTATGGCTACACCTTC
J: TRBJ1-2
V: TRBV28
size: .
D: .

CDR3: CASRRTDSPMNTEAFF
DNA: TGCGCCAGCCGGCGGACAGACAGCCCTATGAACACTGAAGCTTTCTTT
J: TRBJ1-1
V: TRBV4-3
size: .
D: .

CDR3: CASSSSGRALYEQYF
DNA: TGTGCCAGCAGCTCAAGCGGGAGGGCTCTCTACGAGCAGTACTTC
J: TRBJ2-7
V: TRBV7-2
size: many
D: TRBD2

CDR3: CASSPPPGQPQHF
DNA: TGTGCCAGCAGCCCCCCCCCAGGGCAGCCCCAGCATTTT
J: TRBJ1-5
V: TRBV7-8
size: many
D: .

CDR3: CASSQDRGRHYEQYF
DNA: TGCGCCAGCAGCCAAGATCGGGGTCGGCACTACGAGCAGTACTTC
J: TRBJ2-7
V: TRBV4-3
size: many
D: .

CDR3: CAWSRGNYGYTF
DNA: TGTGCCTGGTCCAGGGGGAACTATGGCTACACCTTC
J: TRBJ1-2
V: TRBV30
size: many
D: TRBD1

CDR3: CAISDPHGQTNTGELFF
DNA: TGTGCCATCAGTGATCCCCACGGACAGACGAACACCGGGGAGCTGTTTTTT
J: TRBJ2-2
V: TRBV10-3
size: many
D: .

CDR3: CASSYSGGYEQFF
DNA: TGTGCCAGCAGTTACTCCGGCGGGTATGAGCAGTTCTTC
J: TRBJ2-1
V: TRBV6-9
size: .
D: .

CDR3: CSALKGNQPQHF
DNA: TGCAGTGCACTAAAGGGGAATCAGCCCCAGCATTTT
J: TRBJ1-5
V: TRBV20-1
size: .
D: .

CDR3: CASSSPYRGNFGSNQPQHF
DNA: TGTGCCAGCAGTTCCCCCTACAGGGGTAATTTCGGGAGCAATCAGCCCCAGCATTTT
J: TRBJ1-5
V: TRBV6-2/TRBV6-3
size: few
D: TRBD1

CDR3: CASSLPFGQTGSQYF
DNA: TGTGCCAGCAGCTTACCCTTTGGACAGACAGGGTCCCAGTACTTC
J: TRBJ2-5
V: TRBV7-9
size: many
D: TRBD1

CDR3: CASSLDRGVWSYEQYF
DNA: TGTGCCAGCAGCCTCGACCGGGGGGTCTGGTCCTACGAGCAGTACTTC
J: TRBJ2-7
V: TRBV12-3/TRBV12-4
size: .
D: TRBD2

CDR3: CATSRGGQDTDTQYF
DNA: TGTGCCACCAGCAGAGGCGGCCAAGACACAGATACGCAGTATTTT
J: TRBJ2-3
V: TRBV15
size: .
D: .

CDR3: CAISENENTEAFF
DNA: TGTGCCATCAGTGAGAACGAGAACACTGAAGCTTTCTTT
J: TRBJ1-1
V: TRBV10-3
size: many
D: .

CDR3: CASSSPPEGAFF
DNA: TGTGCCAGCAGCTCCCCCCCGGAGGGAGCTTTCTTT
J: TRBJ1-1
V: TRBV11-2
size: few
D: .

CDR3: CASRQGGGLAAQETQYF
DNA: TGTGCCAGCCGCCAGGGGGGGGGACTAGCGGCGCAAGAGACCCAGTACTTC
J: TRBJ2-5
V: TRBV7-2
size: many
D: TRBD2

CDR3: CASRGPIETQYF
DNA: TGTGCCAGCAGAGGGCCAATTGAGACCCAGTACTTC
J: TRBJ2-5
V: TRBV28
size: many
D: .

CDR3: CASSLPGTQYF
DNA: TGTGCCAGCAGCCTACCGGGGACCCAGTACTTC
J: TRBJ2-5
V: TRBV2
size: few
D: .

CDR3: CASSLGFYQPQHF
DNA: TGTGCCAGCAGTTTAGGGTTCTATCAGCCCCAGCATTTT
J: TRBJ1-5
V: TRBV28
size: few
D: .

CDR3: CASSLTGVGTEAFF
DNA: TGTGCCAGCAGTCTCACAGGGGTTGGGACTGAAGCTTTCTTT
J: TRBJ1-1
V: TRBV28
size: many
D: TRBD1

CDR3: CASRDRAGQPQHF
DNA: TGTGCCAGCAGGGACAGGGCGGGTCAGCCCCAGCATTTT
J: TRBJ1-5
V: TRBV2
size: many
D: TRBD1

CDR3: CASSYRQGGDEQYF
DNA: TGTGCCAGCAGCTATCGACAGGGCGGGGACGAGCAGTACTTC
J: TRBJ2-7
V: TRBV7-2
size: .
D: .